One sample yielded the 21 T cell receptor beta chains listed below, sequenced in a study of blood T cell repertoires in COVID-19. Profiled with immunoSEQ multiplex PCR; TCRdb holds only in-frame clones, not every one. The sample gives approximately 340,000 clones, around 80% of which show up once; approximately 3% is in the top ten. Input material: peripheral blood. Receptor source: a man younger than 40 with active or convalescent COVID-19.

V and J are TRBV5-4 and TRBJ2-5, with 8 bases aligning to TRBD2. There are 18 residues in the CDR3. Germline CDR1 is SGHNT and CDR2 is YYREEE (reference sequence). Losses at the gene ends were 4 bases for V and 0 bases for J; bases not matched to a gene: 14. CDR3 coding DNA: TGTGCCAGCAGCGGAGAGGGGCCGGGGGGGGAATACCAAGAGACCCAGTACTTC. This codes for CASSGEGPGGEYQETQYF.

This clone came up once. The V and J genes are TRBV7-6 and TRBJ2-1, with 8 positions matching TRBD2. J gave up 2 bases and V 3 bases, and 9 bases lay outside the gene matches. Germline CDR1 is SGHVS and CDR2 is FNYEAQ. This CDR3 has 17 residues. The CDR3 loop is CASSLNLLAGTYNEQFF. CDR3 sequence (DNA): TGTGCCAGCAGCTTGAACTTATTAGCGGGGACCTACAATGAGCAGTTCTTC. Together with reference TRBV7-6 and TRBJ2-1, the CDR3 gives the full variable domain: GAGVSQSPRYKVTKRGQDVALRCDPISGHVSLYWYRQALGQGPEFLTYFNYEAQQDKSGLPNDRFSAERPEGSISTLTIQRTEQRDSAMYRCASSLNLLAGTYNEQFFGPGTRLTVL.

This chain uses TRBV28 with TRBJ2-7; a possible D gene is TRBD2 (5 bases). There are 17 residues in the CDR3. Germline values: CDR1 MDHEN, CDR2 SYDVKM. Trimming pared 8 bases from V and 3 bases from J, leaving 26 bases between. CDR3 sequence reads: CASASGVSEGGYYEQYF. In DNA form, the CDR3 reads TGTGCCAGCGCGTCCGGAGTGAGTGAGGGCGGATACTACGAGCAGTACTTC.

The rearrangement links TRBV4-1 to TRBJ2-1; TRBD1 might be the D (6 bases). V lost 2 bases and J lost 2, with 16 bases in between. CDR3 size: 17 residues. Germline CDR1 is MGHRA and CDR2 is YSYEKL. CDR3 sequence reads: CASSQPPGQGTYNEQFF. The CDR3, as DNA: TGCGCCAGCAGCCAACCCCCGGGGCAGGGGACCTACAATGAGCAGTTCTTC.

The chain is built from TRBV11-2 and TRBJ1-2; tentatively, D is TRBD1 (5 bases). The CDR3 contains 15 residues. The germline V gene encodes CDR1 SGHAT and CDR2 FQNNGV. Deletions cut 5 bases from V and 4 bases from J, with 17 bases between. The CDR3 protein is CASSPGAGPTYGYTF. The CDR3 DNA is TGTGCCAGCAGCCCCGGAGCGGGACCAACCTATGGCTACACCTTC.

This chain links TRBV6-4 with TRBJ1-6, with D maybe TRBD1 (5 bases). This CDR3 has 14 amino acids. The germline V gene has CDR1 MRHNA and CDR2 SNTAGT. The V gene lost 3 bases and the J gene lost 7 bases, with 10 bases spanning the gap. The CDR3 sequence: CASSEGPLNSPLHF. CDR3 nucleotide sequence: TGTGCCAGCAGTGAGGGGCCACTAAATTCACCCCTCCACTTT.

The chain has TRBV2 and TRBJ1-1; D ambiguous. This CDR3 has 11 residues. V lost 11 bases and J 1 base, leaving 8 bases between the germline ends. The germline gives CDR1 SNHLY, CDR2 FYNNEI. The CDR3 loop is CALSRNTEAFF. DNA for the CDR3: TGTGCCCTTTCCCGGAACACTGAAGCTTTCTTT.

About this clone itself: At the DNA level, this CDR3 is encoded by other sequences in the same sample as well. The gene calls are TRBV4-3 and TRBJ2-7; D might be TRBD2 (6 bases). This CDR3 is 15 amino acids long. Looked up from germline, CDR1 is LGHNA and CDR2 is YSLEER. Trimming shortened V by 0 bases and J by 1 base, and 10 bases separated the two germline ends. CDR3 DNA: TGCGCCAGCAGCCAAGATCTTCGGGGGTCCTACGAGCAGTACTTC. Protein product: CASSQDLRGSYEQYF.

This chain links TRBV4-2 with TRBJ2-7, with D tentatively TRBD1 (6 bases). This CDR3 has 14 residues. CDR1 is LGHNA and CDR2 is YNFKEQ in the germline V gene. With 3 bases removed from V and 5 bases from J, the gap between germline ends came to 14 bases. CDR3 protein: CASSQEDRLHEQYF. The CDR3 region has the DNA TGTGCCAGCAGCCAGGAAGACAGGTTGCACGAGCAGTACTTC.

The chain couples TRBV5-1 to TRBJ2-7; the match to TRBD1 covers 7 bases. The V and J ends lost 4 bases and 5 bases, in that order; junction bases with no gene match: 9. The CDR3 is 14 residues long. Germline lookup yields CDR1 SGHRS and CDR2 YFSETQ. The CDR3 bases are TGCGCCAGCAGCCCCGACAGGGAGTTTGACGAGCAGTACTTC. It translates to CASSPDREFDEQYF. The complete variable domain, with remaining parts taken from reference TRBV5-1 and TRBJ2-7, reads KAGVTQTPRYLIKTRGQQVTLSCSPISGHRSVSWYQQTPGQGLQFLFEYFSETQRNKGNFPGRFSGRQFSNSRSEMNVSTLELGDSALYLCASSPDREFDEQYFGPGTRLTVT.

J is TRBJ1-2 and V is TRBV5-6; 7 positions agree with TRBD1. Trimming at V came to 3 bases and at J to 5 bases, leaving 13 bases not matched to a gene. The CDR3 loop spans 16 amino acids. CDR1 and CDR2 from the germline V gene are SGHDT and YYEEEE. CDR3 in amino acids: CASSSLGTADEYGYTF. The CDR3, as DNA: TGTGCCAGCAGCTCTCTTGGGACAGCGGATGAGTATGGCTACACCTTC.

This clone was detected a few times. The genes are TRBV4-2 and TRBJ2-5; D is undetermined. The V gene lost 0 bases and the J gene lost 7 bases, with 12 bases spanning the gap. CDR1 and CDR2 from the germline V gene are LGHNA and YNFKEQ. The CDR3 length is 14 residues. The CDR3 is CASSQDQAVGTQYF. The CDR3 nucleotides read TGTGCCAGCAGCCAAGATCAGGCCGTCGGGACCCAGTACTTC.

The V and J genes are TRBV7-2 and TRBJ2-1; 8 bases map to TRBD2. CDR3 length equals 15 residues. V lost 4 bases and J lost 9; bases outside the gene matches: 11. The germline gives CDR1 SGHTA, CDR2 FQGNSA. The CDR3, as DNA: TGTGCCAGCAGCTACGGACTAGCCGAAAGAGGTGAGCAGTTCTTC. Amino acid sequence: CASSYGLAERGEQFF.

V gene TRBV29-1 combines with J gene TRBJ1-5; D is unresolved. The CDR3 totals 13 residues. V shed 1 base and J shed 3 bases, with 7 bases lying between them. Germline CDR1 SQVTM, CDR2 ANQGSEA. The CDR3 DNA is TGCAGCGTTGAAGGCGGCCCCAATCAGCCCCAGCATTTT. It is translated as CSVEGGPNQPQHF.

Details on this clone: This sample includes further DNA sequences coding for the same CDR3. CDR3 coding DNA: TGTGCCAGTAGTAGCCAGGGCGGTCAGCCCCAGCATTTT. Protein: CASSSQGGQPQHF. The chain employs TRBV19 and TRBJ1-5; maybe TRBD1 (5 bases). The CDR3 is made up of 13 amino acids. V gave up 4 bases and J gave up 6 bases, with 10 bases separating them. Germline assignment: CDR1 LNHDA and CDR2 SQIVND (reference sequence).

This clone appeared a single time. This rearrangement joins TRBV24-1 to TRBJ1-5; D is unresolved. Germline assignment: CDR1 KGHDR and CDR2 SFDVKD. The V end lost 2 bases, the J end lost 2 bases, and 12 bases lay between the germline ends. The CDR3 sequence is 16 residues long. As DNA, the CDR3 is TGTGCCACCAGTGATTCACGATTAAGCGGCAATCAGCCCCAGCATTTT. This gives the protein CATSDSRLSGNQPQHF.

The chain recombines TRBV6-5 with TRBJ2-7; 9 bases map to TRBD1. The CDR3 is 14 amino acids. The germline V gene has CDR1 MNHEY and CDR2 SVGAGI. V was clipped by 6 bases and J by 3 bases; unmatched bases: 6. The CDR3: CASRGPGQGYEQYF. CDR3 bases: TGTGCCAGCAGGGGTCCGGGACAGGGCTACGAGCAGTACTTC.

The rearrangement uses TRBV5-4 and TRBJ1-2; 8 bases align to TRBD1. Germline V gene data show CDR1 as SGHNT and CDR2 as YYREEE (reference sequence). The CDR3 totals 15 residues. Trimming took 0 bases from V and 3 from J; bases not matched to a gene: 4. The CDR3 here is CASSLGQGYDYGYTF. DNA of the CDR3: TGTGCCAGCAGCTTGGGACAGGGGTACGACTATGGCTACACCTTC.

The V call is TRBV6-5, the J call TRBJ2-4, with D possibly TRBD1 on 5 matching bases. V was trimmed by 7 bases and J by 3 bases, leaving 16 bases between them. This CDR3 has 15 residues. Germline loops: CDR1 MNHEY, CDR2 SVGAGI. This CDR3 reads CASMGPRVSKNIQYF. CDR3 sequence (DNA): TGTGCCAGCATGGGGCCCAGGGTAAGCAAAAACATTCAGTACTTC.

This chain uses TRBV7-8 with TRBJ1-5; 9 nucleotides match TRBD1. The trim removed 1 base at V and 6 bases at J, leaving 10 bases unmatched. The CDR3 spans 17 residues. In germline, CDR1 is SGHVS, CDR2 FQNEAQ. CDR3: CASSLGAGTGMGQPQHF. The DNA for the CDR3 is TGTGCCAGCAGCTTAGGGGCCGGGACAGGGATGGGTCAGCCCCAGCATTTT. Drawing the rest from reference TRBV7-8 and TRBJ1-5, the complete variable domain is GAGVSQSPRYKVAKRGQDVALRCDPISGHVSLFWYQQALGQGPEFLTYFQNEAQLDKSGLPSDRFFAERPEGSVSTLKIQRTQQEDSAVYLCASSLGAGTGMGQPQHFGDGTRLSIL.

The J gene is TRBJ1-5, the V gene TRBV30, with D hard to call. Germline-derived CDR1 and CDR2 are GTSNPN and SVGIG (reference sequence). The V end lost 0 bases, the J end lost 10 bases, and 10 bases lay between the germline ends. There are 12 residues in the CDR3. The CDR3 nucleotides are TGTGCCTGGAGTGTACCCCGGGGTCCCCAGCATTTT. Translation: CAWSVPRGPQHF.